This TCR beta chain was captured by sequencing in a study of beta chain features in type 1 diabetes. This CDR3 spans 13 amino acids. Germline assignment: CDR1 SGHTA and CDR2 FQGTGA. V lost 1 base to trimming and J lost 5 bases; unmatched junction nucleotides: 0. As regards this clone: The antigen is unknown.

Once sorted, every population was more than 95% pure. Findings and caveats of the study: Patients with Type 1 diabetes showed moderately but significantly shorter TCRB CDR3s in all four CD4+ subsets.

The entirety of the isolated RNA underwent reverse transcription, so expressed TCRB transcripts were sequenced. Assay: immunoSEQ multiplex PCR; the TCRdb copy retains only in-frame clones and omits some. This repertoire shows around 130,000 clones, 9% found once; its top ten account for approximately 0.7%. The sequencing sample was made of central memory CD4+ T cells from blood. The chain carries TRBV7-3 and TRBJ2-3, with TRBD2 matching over 7 bases. This TCR came from a man in his thirties or forties with type 1 diabetes. This CDR3 is CASSLSGGDTQYF. Written as DNA, the CDR3 is TGTGCCAGCAGCTTAAGCGGGGGAGATACGCAGTATTTT. The full variable domain, completed using reference TRBV7-3 and TRBJ2-3, is GAGVSQTPSNKVTEKGKYVELRCDPISGHTALYWYRQSLGQGPEFLIYFQGTGAADDSGLPNDRFFAVRPEGSVSTLKIQRTERGDSAVYLCASSLSGGDTQYFGPGTRLTVL.